The 5 T cell receptor beta chains given below trace back to one sample, sequenced in a study of blood T cell repertoires in COVID-19. Profiled with immunoSEQ multiplex PCR; TCRdb holds only in-frame clones, not every one. The sample shows approximately 29,000 clones, approximately 79% of them seen only once. Sequencing was carried out using peripheral blood. These TCRs come from a boy aged 2-9 years with active or convalescent COVID-19.

The CDR3 DNA reads as TGCGCCAGCAGCTTGGGGCCGTATCAGCCCCAGCATTTT. Its protein is CASSLGPYQPQHF. J is TRBJ1-5 and V is TRBV5-1; no clear D. V lost 0 bases to trimming and J lost 5 bases, with 6 bases between them. Germline V CDR1 and CDR2: SGHRS, YFSETQ. CDR3 length: 13 residues.

A remark on this clone: At one end, the junction sequence differs from germline, possibly due to a read error. At the DNA level, this CDR3 is encoded by other sequences in the same sample as well. The rearrangement links TRBV6-5 to TRBJ2-1; D possibly corresponds to TRBD1 (5 bases). Per germline, CDR1 MNHEY and CDR2 SVGAGI. The CDR3 loop spans 15 amino acids. Here the CDR3 reads CASSYERNRQGSIIF. The CDR3 DNA sequence: TGCGCCAGCAGTTACGAAAGAAACAGGCAGGGCAGTATTATCTTC.

This clone was counted a few times. The chain employs TRBV30 and TRBJ2-7, with D tentatively TRBD2 (6 bases). Germline V gives CDR1 GTSNPN, CDR2 SVGIG (reference sequence). V lost 4 bases and J lost 6, with 10 bases in between. This CDR3 contains 11 residues. The CDR3 DNA reads TGTGCCTGGACCCTGACTAGCGAGCAGTACTTC. Translating gives CAWTLTSEQYF.

The J gene is TRBJ2-7, the V gene TRBV19; possible D gene TRBD2, 6 bases. V was shortened by 8 bases and J by 4 bases, with 15 bases between the two germline ends. Germline V gives CDR1 LNHDA, CDR2 SQIVND (reference sequence). The CDR3 has 13 amino acids. The CDR3 spells CASRPGEGYEQYF. The CDR3, as DNA: TGTGCCAGTCGTCCGGGAGAGGGTTACGAGCAGTACTTC.

This clone has only one observation. V is TRBV3-1 (or the pseudogene TRBV3-2) and J is TRBJ2-1, with TRBD2 matching over 14 bases. V trimming: 3 bases; J trimming: 3 bases; junction bases outside the gene matches: 4. Germline V gives CDR1 LGHDT, CDR2 YNNKEL (reference sequence). CDR3 length: 17 amino acids. This CDR3 is CASSQGLAGAFYNEQFF. In DNA form, the CDR3 reads TGTGCCAGCAGCCAGGGACTAGCGGGGGCATTCTACAATGAGCAGTTCTTC.